The rows below give T cell receptor beta chains drawn from one sample of a study of blood T cells in healthy people across ages. TCRdb processed the 5' RACE reads anew with MiXCR; each CDR3 protein has one entry. The table lists around 2 million distinct CDR3 sequences, around 40% of them singletons. The specimen sequenced was blood. These receptors were collected from a human donor in good health. CDR3s include the opening cysteine and the closing phenylalanine or tryptophan. The D gene is left open where the match is weak. Clone sizes are given selectively: once, few, many, or a class where the clone is expanded.

D gene	V gene	J gene	clone size	CDR3 DNA	CDR3 protein
TRBD2	TRBV20-1	TRBJ2-5	few	TGCAGTGCAAACAGGTTCCACGGGGGGGAGCAGTACTTC	CSANRFHGGEQYF
.	TRBV7-9	TRBJ1-1	.	TGTGCCAGCAGCCCGCACGAAGGGACAGCTTTCTTT	CASSPHEGTAFF
.	TRBV29-1	TRBJ1-2	.	TGCAGCGTTGACCGGCAGAAGGGGTATGACTACACCTTC	CSVDRQKGYDYTF
TRBD1	TRBV5-1	TRBJ1-2	many	TGCGCCAGCAGCTTGGCCGGGACAGGGGAAATGTTTGGCTACACCTTC	CASSLAGTGEMFGYTF
.	TRBV14	TRBJ2-5	few	TGTGCCAGCAGCCAAGATCGGACAGAAAAAGAGACCCAGTACTTC	CASSQDRTEKETQYF
.	TRBV5-1	TRBJ1-1	.	TGCCCCAGGAGGGGGGGGGGCACTGAAGCTTTCTTT	CPRRGGGTEAFF
TRBD1	TRBV18	TRBJ1-5	few	TGTGCCAGCTCAGCCGACAGGGCGCAGCCCCAGCATTTT	CASSADRAQPQHF
.	TRBV25-1	TRBJ2-3	few	TGTGCCAGCAGTCCCGGGGACCCCACAGATACGCAGTATTTT	CASSPGDPTDTQYF
.	TRBV20-1	TRBJ2-7	few	TGCAGTGCTAGAGATCCCATAGCCTACGAGCAGTACTTC	CSARDPIAYEQYF
.	TRBV27	TRBJ2-6	few	TGTGCCAGCAGCCCGTCCGCGGGGCCCGGGGCCAACGTCCTGACTTTC	CASSPSAGPGANVLTF
TRBD2	TRBV29-1	TRBJ2-1	.	TGCAGCACCCGGCCTAGCGGGGGGGCAAGAGAGCAGTTCTTC	CSTRPSGGAREQFF
TRBD2	TRBV10-3	TRBJ2-2	.	TGTGCCATCAGAGCCTCAACCGGGGGGTCCACCGGGGAGCTGTTTTTT	CAIRASTGGSTGELFF
TRBD1	TRBV7-2	TRBJ1-2	few	TGTGCCAGCAGCTTACGGACAGGGGGCGAACGTACCTATGGCTACACCTTC	CASSLRTGGERTYGYTF
.	TRBV20-1	TRBJ1-4	few	TGCAGTATAGGACGGACGGACAAACTGTTTTTT	CSIGRTDKLFF
TRBD2	TRBV7-2	TRBJ2-1	few	TGTGCCAGCAGCCCGAGGGGACTAGCGGGGGTGGGGGCCTACAATGAGCAGTTCTTC	CASSPRGLAGVGAYNEQFF
TRBD1	TRBV20-1	TRBJ1-2	.	TGCAGTGGCGGGGACAGGGAGTATGGCTACACCTTC	CSGGDREYGYTF
.	TRBV18	TRBJ2-7	few	TGTGCCAGCTCACCGGGGACAACCGCTGGCGAGCAGTACTTC	CASSPGTTAGEQYF
.	TRBV28	TRBJ2-3	.	TGTGCCAGCAGTACGCTTCCGGGAGCCCCGGGGCCTTACAGCACAGATACGCAGTATTTT	CASSTLPGAPGPYSTDTQYF
TRBD1	TRBV5-5	TRBJ1-2	.	TGTGCCAGCAGCTGGCCGGGGACAGGGACTGGCTACACCTTC	CASSWPGTGTGYTF
.	TRBV2	TRBJ2-7	.	TGTGCCAGCAGGAGGGACGGGGAGACCTACGAGCAGTACTTC	CASRRDGETYEQYF
TRBD1	TRBV20-1	TRBJ1-1	.	TGCAGTGCTAGAGCCCTCAGCAGGGGGCTTGAAGCTTTCTTT	CSARALSRGLEAFF
.	TRBV7-3	TRBJ1-4	few	TGTGCCACTTTCCCCGACAGAGGGGAAGAAAAACTGTTTTTT	CATFPDRGEEKLFF
TRBD2	TRBV12-3/TRBV12-4	TRBJ2-3	.	TGTGCCACTAGCGGGGGAATTCCCACAGATACGCAGTATTTT	CATSGGIPTDTQYF
.	TRBV29-1	TRBJ1-1	.	TGCAGCGTTTGTGAACAGGACTTCCCCTCTGAAGCTTTCTTT	CSVCEQDFPSEAFF
TRBD1	TRBV5-5	TRBJ1-4	.	TGTGCCAGCAGCAAACAGGGGTTGTGGGAAAAACTGTTTTTT	CASSKQGLWEKLFF
TRBD1	TRBV7-3	TRBJ1-2	.	TGTGCCAGCAGCTCGACAGGGATGACACATGGCTACACCTTC	CASSSTGMTHGYTF
.	TRBV15	TRBJ2-7	.	TGTGCCACCAGCAGAGAGCGGATCTCCTACGAGCAGTACTTC	CATSRERISYEQYF
.	TRBV15	TRBJ1-4	few	TGTGCCACCAGCAGGGCAGGCAATGAAAAACTGTTTTTT	CATSRAGNEKLFF
TRBD1	TRBV6-6	TRBJ1-2	few	TGTGCCAGCAGTTTTGTGGCAGGGGGGGACTATGGCTACACCTTC	CASSFVAGGDYGYTF
.	TRBV6-6	TRBJ2-3	few	TGTGCCAGCAAGGACCGACAGTCTAATACGCAGTATTTT	CASKDRQSNTQYF
.	TRBV24-1	TRBJ2-3	few	TGTGCCACCAGTGACTCAGACACAGATACGCAGTATTTT	CATSDSDTDTQYF
.	TRBV4-2	TRBJ1-3	few	TGTGCCAGCAGTCACACTGGTGGAAACACCATATATTTT	CASSHTGGNTIYF
TRBD1	TRBV6-1	TRBJ1-1	.	TGTGCCAGCACCCAAGAGTCAGGGGGGGACACTGAAGCTTTCTTT	CASTQESGGDTEAFF
.	TRBV27	TRBJ2-1	.	TGTGCCAGCAGTTTCTTGGCCTTAGTCGGGCTCGGCAATGAGCAGTTCTTC	CASSFLALVGLGNEQFF
.	TRBV2	TRBJ2-3	.	TGTGCCAGCAGTGAAGAAACAGGCAGCACAGATACGCAGTATTTT	CASSEETGSTDTQYF
.	TRBV5-5	TRBJ1-1	.	TGTGCCAGCAGCTTGGTAGGGAGAATAGTGGGTATGGACACTGAAGCTTTCTTT	CASSLVGRIVGMDTEAFF
.	TRBV2	TRBJ2-3	.	TGTGCCAGCAGTGAGTCAACCCCTAGCACAGATACGCAGTATTTT	CASSESTPSTDTQYF
.	TRBV12-3/TRBV12-4	TRBJ1-5	.	TGTGCCAGCAGCTACACTCGGACCCTACCAAATCAGCCCCAGCATTTT	CASSYTRTLPNQPQHF
TRBD1	TRBV30	TRBJ1-2	.	TGTGCCTGGGCCACAGGGGGGGGGAATGGCTACACCTTC	CAWATGGGNGYTF
.	TRBV12-3/TRBV12-4	TRBJ1-2	few	TGTGCCAGCACCACCGGCCTTAACTATGGCTACACCTTC	CASTTGLNYGYTF
TRBD1	TRBV11-2	TRBJ2-1	.	TGTGCCAGCAGCCCCGGGACAGGGGCCCCCTACAATGAGCAGTTCTTC	CASSPGTGAPYNEQFF
.	TRBV7-3	TRBJ2-3	.	TGTGCCAGCAGAAAAACGCAGTATTTT	CASRKTQYF
.	TRBV5-1	TRBJ2-7	.	TGCGCCAGCAGCTTAATGGGGCCCCCCTACGAGCAGTACTTC	CASSLMGPPYEQYF
TRBD1	TRBV29-1	TRBJ2-5	.	TGCAGCGGGGGGACAGGAGTTAGTGAGCAGTACTTC	CSGGTGVSEQYF
.	TRBV20-1	TRBJ1-1	few	TGCAGTGCTAGAGTCTACCCCACTGAAGCTTTCTTT	CSARVYPTEAFF